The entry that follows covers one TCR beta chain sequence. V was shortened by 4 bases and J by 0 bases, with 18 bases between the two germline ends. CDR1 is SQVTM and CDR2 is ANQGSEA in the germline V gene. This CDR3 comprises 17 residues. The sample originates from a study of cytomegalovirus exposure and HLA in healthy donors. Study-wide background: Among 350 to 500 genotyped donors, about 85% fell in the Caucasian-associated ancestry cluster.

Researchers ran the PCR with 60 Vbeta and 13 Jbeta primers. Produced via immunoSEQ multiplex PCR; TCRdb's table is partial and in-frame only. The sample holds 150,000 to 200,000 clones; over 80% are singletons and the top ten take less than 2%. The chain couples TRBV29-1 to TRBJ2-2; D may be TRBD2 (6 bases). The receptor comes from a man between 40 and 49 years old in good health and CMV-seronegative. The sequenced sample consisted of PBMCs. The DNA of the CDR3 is TGCAGCGTTGGTTCGTTTAGCGGAGCCGCGAACACCGGGGAGCTGTTTTTT. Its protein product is CSVGSFSGAANTGELFF.